Presented here are 5 T cell receptor beta chains from one specimen sequenced in a study of T-cell memory formation after mild COVID-19. MiXCR, run by TCRdb on the 5' RACE reads, gives a single entry per CDR3 protein. This table holds 340,000 or so distinct CDR3 sequences, roughly 13% found once. Sequences were obtained from PBMCs or a T cell subset sorted from them (not recorded which). These receptors were obtained from a man aged 18 to 29 who had mild COVID-19 (a few samples of this study predate the infection). Cell type and time point are not known.

This chain joins TRBV11-2 and TRBJ2-5; unclear D gene. Per germline, CDR1 SGHAT and CDR2 FQNNGV. The length of the CDR3 is 14 residues. Trimming shortened V by 0 bases and J by 4 bases, and 9 bases separated the two germline ends. The DNA of the CDR3 is TGTGCCAGCAGCTTAGAACTTTTTACAGAGACCCAGTACTTC. It codes for CASSLELFTETQYF.

Ten or more counts support this clonotype. This rearrangement joins TRBV20-1 to TRBJ2-7; the match to TRBD1 covers 10 bases. The CDR3 covers 13 residues. The trim removed 5 bases at V and 7 bases at J, leaving 8 bases unmatched. CDR1 is DFQATT, CDR2 SNEGSKA, per germline (reference sequence). The DNA for the CDR3 is TGCAGTGCTCGGGACAGGGGAATAGGAGAGCAGTACGTC. Its translation is CSARDRGIGEQYV.

The chain links TRBV7-2 to TRBJ2-5; maybe TRBD2 (5 bases). V lost 5 bases to trimming and J lost 2 bases, with 15 bases between them. The CDR3 runs to 15 residues. CDR1 is SGHTA, CDR2 FQGNSA, per germline. As DNA, the CDR3 is TGTGCCAGCAGCCCAGCGGTCGGCAGTCAAGAGACCCAGTACTTC. Its protein is CASSPAVGSQETQYF.

V gene TRBV7-2 combines with J gene TRBJ2-7; D uncertain. Per the germline V gene, CDR1 is SGHTA and CDR2 is FQGNSA. The CDR3 totals 12 residues. V was trimmed by 5 bases and J by 2 bases, leaving 7 bases between them. The CDR3 sequence is CASSPAPYEQYF. CDR3 in DNA: TGTGCCAGCAGCCCCGCCCCCTACGAGCAGTACTTC.

The chain carries TRBV7-3 and TRBJ2-6; the D is unclear. The CDR3 loop spans 16 amino acids. V lost 0 bases and J 0 bases, leaving 6 bases between the germline ends. Germline loops: CDR1 SGHTA, CDR2 FQGTGA. The CDR3 DNA reads TGTGCCAGCAGCTTAACGTCACTCTCTGGGGCCAACGTCCTGACTTTC. Its translation is CASSLTSLSGANVLTF.